This TCR beta chain was identified in a study of cytotoxic CD8 clonotypes in ibrutinib-treated CLL. Depth targeted 1 in 200,000 to 1 in 1 million T cells, averaging 10x coverage per clonotype. Some clones are missing from TCRdb's copy, which holds only in-frame ones; the method was immunoSEQ multiplex PCR. This sample carries about 310,000 clones, roughly 80% of them seen once, and the ten largest clones take roughly 7%. Trimming removed 1 base from V and 1 base from J, with 7 bases in between. This CDR3 is built from 14 residues. Germline V gives CDR1 MGHRA, CDR2 YSYEKL. The sample consisted of PBMCs, taken before ibrutinib treatment. The chain recombines TRBV4-1 with TRBJ2-5; no clear D gene. The TCR was taken from a human donor with chronic lymphocytic leukemia. In DNA, the CDR3 is TGCGCCAGCAGCCAAGGAACCCGCCAAGAGACCCAGTACTTC. This encodes CASSQGTRQETQYF.